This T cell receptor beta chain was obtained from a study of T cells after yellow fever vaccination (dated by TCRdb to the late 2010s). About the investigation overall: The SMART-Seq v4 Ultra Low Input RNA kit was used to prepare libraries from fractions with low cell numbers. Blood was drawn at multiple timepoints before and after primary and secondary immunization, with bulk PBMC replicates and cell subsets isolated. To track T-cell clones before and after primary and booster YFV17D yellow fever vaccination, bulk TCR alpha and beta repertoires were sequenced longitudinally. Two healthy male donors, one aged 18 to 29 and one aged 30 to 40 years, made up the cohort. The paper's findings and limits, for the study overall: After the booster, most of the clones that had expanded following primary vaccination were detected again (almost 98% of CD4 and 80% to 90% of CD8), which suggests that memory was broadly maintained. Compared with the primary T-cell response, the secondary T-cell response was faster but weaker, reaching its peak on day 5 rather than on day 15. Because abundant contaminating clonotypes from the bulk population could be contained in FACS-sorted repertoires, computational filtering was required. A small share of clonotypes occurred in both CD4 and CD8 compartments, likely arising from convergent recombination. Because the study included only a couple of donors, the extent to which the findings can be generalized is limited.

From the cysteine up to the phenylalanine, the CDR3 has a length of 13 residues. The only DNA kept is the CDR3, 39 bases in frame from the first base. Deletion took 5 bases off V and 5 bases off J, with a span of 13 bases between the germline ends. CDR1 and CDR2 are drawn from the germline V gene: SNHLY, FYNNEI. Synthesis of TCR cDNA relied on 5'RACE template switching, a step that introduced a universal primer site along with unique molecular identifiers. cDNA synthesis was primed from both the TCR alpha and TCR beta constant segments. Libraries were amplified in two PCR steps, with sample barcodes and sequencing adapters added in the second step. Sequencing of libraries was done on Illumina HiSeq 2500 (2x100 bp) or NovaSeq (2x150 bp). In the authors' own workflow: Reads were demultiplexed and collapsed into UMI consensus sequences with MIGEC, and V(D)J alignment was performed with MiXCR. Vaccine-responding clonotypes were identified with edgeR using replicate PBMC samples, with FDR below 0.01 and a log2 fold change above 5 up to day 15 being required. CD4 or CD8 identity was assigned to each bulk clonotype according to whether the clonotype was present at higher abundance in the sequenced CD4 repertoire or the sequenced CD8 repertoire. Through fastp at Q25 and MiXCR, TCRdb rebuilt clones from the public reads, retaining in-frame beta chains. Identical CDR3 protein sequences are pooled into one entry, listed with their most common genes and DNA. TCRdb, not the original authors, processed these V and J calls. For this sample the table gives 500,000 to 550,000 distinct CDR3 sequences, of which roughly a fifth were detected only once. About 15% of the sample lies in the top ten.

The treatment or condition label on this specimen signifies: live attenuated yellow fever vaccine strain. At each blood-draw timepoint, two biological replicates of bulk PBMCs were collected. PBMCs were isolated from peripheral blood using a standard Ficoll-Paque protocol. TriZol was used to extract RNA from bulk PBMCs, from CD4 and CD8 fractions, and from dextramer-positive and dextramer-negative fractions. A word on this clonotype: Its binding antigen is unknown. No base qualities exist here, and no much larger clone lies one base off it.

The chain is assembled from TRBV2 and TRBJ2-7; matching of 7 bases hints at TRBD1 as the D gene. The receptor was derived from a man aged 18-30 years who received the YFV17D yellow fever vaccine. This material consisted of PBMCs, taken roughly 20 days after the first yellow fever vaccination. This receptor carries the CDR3 CASSTQGRNEQYF. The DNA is TGTGCCAGCAGTACACAGGGGAGGAACGAGCAGTACTTC.